These 22 T cell receptor beta chains originate from one sample sequenced in a study of blood T cell repertoires in COVID-19. Using immunoSEQ multiplex PCR, the repertoire was profiled, and TCRdb retains in-frame clones only, with some absent. This sample carries fewer than 200,000 clones, under 90% of them seen once, and the ten largest clones take less than 20%. Sequencing was performed on PBMCs or T cells enriched from blood (not recorded which). These receptors were taken from a man in his fifties or sixties who had recovered from COVID-19.

The chain joins TRBV6-5 to TRBJ2-5; 9 positions match TRBD2. Germline CDR1 is MNHEY and CDR2 is SVGAGI. There are 14 residues in the CDR3. The J segment lost 0 bases and the V segment lost 10 bases, leaving 6 bases of the junction unmatched. The CDR3 here is CANRLAAYQETQYF. The DNA of the CDR3 is TGTGCCAACCGACTAGCGGCATACCAAGAGACCCAGTACTTC.

This sequence joins TRBV28 and TRBJ1-6; TRBD1 is a possible D gene (5 bases). V lost 5 bases to trimming and J lost 2 bases, with 10 bases between them. The CDR3 is made up of 15 amino acids. Germline V CDR1 and CDR2: MDHEN, SYDVKM. CDR3 nucleotides: TGTGCCAGCAGTGAGACAGTGGCCTATAATTCACCCCTCCACTTT. It yields the protein CASSETVAYNSPLHF. Full variable domain (outside the CDR3, taken from reference TRBV28 and TRBJ1-6): DVKVTQSSRYLVKRTGEKVFLECVQDMDHENMFWYRQDPGLGLRLIYFSYDVKMKEKGDIPEGYSVSREKKERFSLILESASTNQTSMYLCASSETVAYNSPLHFGNGTRLTVT.

This clone occurred once. The V call is TRBV28, the J call TRBJ2-7; 12 bases line up with TRBD2. V lost 4 bases to trimming and J lost 10 bases; unmatched junction nucleotides: 14. The V gene's germline CDR1 is MDHEN and CDR2 SYDVKM. This CDR3 comprises 16 residues. CDR3 loop: CASSSLATSGRGDQYF. The CDR3 DNA is TGTGCCAGCAGTTCACTCGCGACTAGCGGGAGAGGGGACCAGTACTTC.

The chain has TRBV7-9 and TRBJ2-7; 10 nucleotides agree with TRBD2. The CDR3 loop spans 13 amino acids. The V gene's germline CDR1 is SEHNR and CDR2 FQNEAQ (reference sequence). The CDR3 region is CATTSGNNYEQYF. The DNA for the CDR3 is TGTGCAACTACTAGCGGGAACAACTACGAGCAGTACTTC.

V usage is TRBV6-6 and J usage is TRBJ1-2; D possibly corresponds to TRBD1 (6 bases). V gave up 5 bases and J gave up 2 bases, with 21 bases separating them. This CDR3 has 17 residues. Germline CDR1 and CDR2: MNHNY and SVGAGI (reference sequence). CDR3 in amino acids: CASSPVLGTGPNYGYTF. The DNA for the CDR3 is TGTGCCAGCAGTCCGGTCCTCGGAACAGGGCCAAACTATGGCTACACCTTC.

The gene calls are TRBV5-4 and TRBJ1-5; 9 bases map to TRBD1. V was pared by 4 bases and J by 7 bases, with 9 bases of the junction left unmatched. The CDR3 consists of 15 residues. The V gene's germline CDR1 is SGHNT and CDR2 YYREEE (reference sequence). For the CDR3, the DNA is TGTGCCAGCAGCGTTCCGGGACAGGGCAGCCAGCCCCAGCATTTT. Translated: CASSVPGQGSQPQHF.

The rearrangement links TRBV6-6 to TRBJ2-2; a weak D match, TRBD2 (6 bases). Trimming shortened V by 7 bases and J by 7 bases, and 13 bases separated the two germline ends. The length of the CDR3 is 13 residues. Germline-derived CDR1 and CDR2 are MNHNY and SVGAGI (reference sequence). The chain's CDR3 is CASNGVRGGELFF. The CDR3, as DNA: TGTGCCAGCAACGGGGTGCGGGGCGGGGAGCTGTTTTTT.

The count of this clone is one. This rearrangement joins TRBV6-5 to TRBJ1-4; perhaps TRBD1 as D (5 bases). Germline-derived CDR1 and CDR2 are MNHEY and SVGAGI. Trimming took off 0 bases at V and 8 bases at J, with 13 bases between the two ends. The CDR3 consists of 15 residues. CDR3 sequence: CASSYSTQVGEKLFF. CDR3 coding DNA: TGTGCCAGCAGTTACTCAACACAGGTGGGCGAAAAACTGTTTTTT.

This clone has only a few counts. The gene calls are TRBV28 and TRBJ1-5; D is possibly TRBD1 (6 bases). Trimming removed 5 bases at V and 2 bases at J, with 13 bases between. CDR3 length: 15 amino acids. The V gene's germline CDR1 is MDHEN and CDR2 SYDVKM. The CDR3: CASSPYRVGNQPQHF. CDR3 bases: TGTGCCAGCAGTCCCTACAGGGTCGGCAATCAGCCCCAGCATTTT. Full variable domain (remainder filled in from reference TRBV28 and TRBJ1-5): DVKVTQSSRYLVKRTGEKVFLECVQDMDHENMFWYRQDPGLGLRLIYFSYDVKMKEKGDIPEGYSVSREKKERFSLILESASTNQTSMYLCASSPYRVGNQPQHFGDGTRLSIL.

The J gene is TRBJ2-7, the V gene TRBV2; 10 bases are a match to TRBD1. Germline V gene data show CDR1 as SNHLY and CDR2 as FYNNEI. V lost 11 bases, J lost 3 bases, and 7 bases stayed unmatched. This CDR3 comprises 13 residues. The CDR3 DNA reads TGTGCCGGGACCGGGACAGGGGTCTACGAGCAGTACTTC. Translating gives CAGTGTGVYEQYF.

This chain joins TRBV28 and TRBJ2-3; D perhaps matches TRBD1 (6 bases). CDR1 and CDR2 (germline): MDHEN, SYDVKM. This CDR3 contains 17 residues. The germline V and J ends were trimmed by 2 bases and 1 base, with 16 bases remaining between them. CDR3 sequence: CASSLTPRGFGTDTQYF. CDR3 DNA: TGTGCCAGCAGTTTAACCCCCAGGGGATTCGGCACAGATACGCAGTATTTT. Together with reference TRBV28 and TRBJ2-3, the CDR3 gives the full variable domain: DVKVTQSSRYLVKRTGEKVFLECVQDMDHENMFWYRQDPGLGLRLIYFSYDVKMKEKGDIPEGYSVSREKKERFSLILESASTNQTSMYLCASSLTPRGFGTDTQYFGPGTRLTVL.

Only a few counts were recorded for this clone. V usage is TRBV11-2 and J usage is TRBJ2-7; TRBD1 matches at 8 bases. From germline, CDR1 is SGHAT and CDR2 FQNNGV. The CDR3 is 16 amino acids. The junction had 9 bases not matched to a gene; V was cut back by 5 bases and J by 0 bases. The CDR3 DNA sequence: TGTGCCAGCAGCCGATCTACAGGGGGACTCTCCTACGAGCAGTACTTC. It encodes CASSRSTGGLSYEQYF. Full variable domain (missing parts from reference TRBV11-2 and TRBJ2-7): EAGVAQSPRYKIIEKRQSVAFWCNPISGHATLYWYQQILGQGPKLLIQFQNNGVVDDSQLPKDRFSAERLKGVDSTLKIQPAKLEDSAVYLCASSRSTGGLSYEQYFGPGTRLTVT.

J is TRBJ1-4 and V is TRBV5-1; no reliable D call. The V gene lost 6 bases and the J gene lost 8 bases, with 17 bases spanning the gap. The CDR3 consists of 14 residues. From germline, CDR1 is SGHRS and CDR2 YFSETQ. The CDR3 spells CASKDLEVSEKLFF. The CDR3 nucleotides are TGCGCCAGCAAGGATCTGGAGGTTAGCGAAAAACTGTTTTTT.

The chain has TRBV19 and TRBJ1-2; possibly TRBD1 for D (6 bases). Germline loops: CDR1 LNHDA, CDR2 SQIVND (reference sequence). CDR3 length equals 16 residues. Trimming pared 3 bases from V and 8 bases from J, leaving 22 bases between. The CDR3: CASSILNLQGRGGYTF. The CDR3 DNA is TGTGCCAGTAGTATTTTAAATCTACAGGGTCGAGGAGGCTACACCTTC.

The chain couples TRBV28 to TRBJ2-7; 7 bases match TRBD2. V lost 4 bases, J lost 3 bases, and 9 bases stayed unmatched. CDR1 and CDR2 from the germline V gene are MDHEN and SYDVKM. CDR3 length: 15 amino acids. The CDR3 loop reads CASSSWEGSLYEQYF. CDR3 nucleotides: TGTGCCAGCAGTTCGTGGGAGGGCTCCCTCTACGAGCAGTACTTC.

The chain is built from TRBV28 and TRBJ1-1; TRBD1 matches at 9 bases. Germline-derived CDR1 and CDR2 are MDHEN and SYDVKM. CDR3 length equals 14 residues. Losses at the gene ends were 8 bases for V and 0 bases for J; bases not matched to a gene: 4. CDR3 coding DNA: TGTGCCAGCCGGACAGGGGTTATGAACACTGAAGCTTTCTTT. Its translation is CASRTGVMNTEAFF.

The genes are TRBV29-1 and TRBJ2-3; D possibly corresponds to TRBD1 (6 bases). V was trimmed by 6 bases and J by 1 base, leaving 20 bases between them. The CDR3 length is 16 residues. The germline V gene has CDR1 SQVTM and CDR2 ANQGSEA. In nucleotides, the CDR3 is TGCAGCGTGCTGCCCGAACAGGGTTTTGGCACAGATACGCAGTATTTT. Protein: CSVLPEQGFGTDTQYF.

This clone showed up just once. V is TRBV11-2 and J is TRBJ2-3; D may be TRBD2 (6 bases). Trimming took off 0 bases at V and 0 bases at J, with 16 bases between the two ends. This CDR3 is built from 18 residues. Germline-derived CDR1 and CDR2 are SGHAT and FQNNGV. Written as DNA, the CDR3 is TGTGCCAGCAGCTTAGATGCGGGGCCCATCCCCAGCACAGATACGCAGTATTTT. Translating gives CASSLDAGPIPSTDTQYF.

V is TRBV7-2 and J is TRBJ2-3; no clear D gene. With 5 bases removed from V and 2 bases from J, the gap between germline ends came to 17 bases. This CDR3 contains 16 residues. The germline V gene encodes CDR1 SGHTA and CDR2 FQGNSA. CDR3 bases: TGTGCCAGCAGCCTAGGTCCGCCCCGGTTCACAGATACGCAGTATTTT. It translates to CASSLGPPRFTDTQYF.

This clone was seen only a few times. The gene calls are TRBV5-6 and TRBJ2-6; D not resolved. Germline V gene lookup returns CDR1 SGHDT and CDR2 YYEEEE. Trimming pared 0 bases from V and 0 bases from J, leaving 10 bases between. The CDR3 is made up of 17 amino acids. The CDR3 DNA reads as TGTGCCAGCAGCTTGGCTGCAGTCACCTCTGGGGCCAACGTCCTGACTTTC. This gives the protein CASSLAAVTSGANVLTF.

The rearrangement uses TRBV2 and TRBJ1-5; weak D call: TRBD1 (5 bases). Germline loops: CDR1 SNHLY, CDR2 FYNNEI. The CDR3 is 16 residues long. Trimming pared 3 bases from V and 1 base from J, leaving 13 bases between. The CDR3 sequence is CASSDQGRASNQPQHF. The CDR3, as DNA: TGTGCCAGCAGTGATCAGGGAAGGGCGAGCAATCAGCCCCAGCATTTT.

This rearrangement joins TRBV19 to TRBJ2-1, with TRBD2 matching over 10 bases. Germline-derived CDR1 and CDR2 are LNHDA and SQIVND (reference sequence). The CDR3 is 17 residues long. V gave up 6 bases and J gave up 5 bases; unmatched junction bases: 13. The CDR3 protein is CASRRDGLAGVHNEQFF. Written as DNA, the CDR3 is TGTGCCAGTAGAAGGGACGGGCTAGCGGGGGTGCACAATGAGCAGTTCTTC. The whole variable domain, remainder taken from reference TRBV19 and TRBJ2-1, is DGGITQSPKYLFRKEGQNVTLSCEQNLNHDAMYWYRQDPGQGLRLIYYSQIVNDFQKGDIAEGYSVSREKKESFPLTVTSAQKNPTAFYLCASRRDGLAGVHNEQFFGPGTRLTVL.